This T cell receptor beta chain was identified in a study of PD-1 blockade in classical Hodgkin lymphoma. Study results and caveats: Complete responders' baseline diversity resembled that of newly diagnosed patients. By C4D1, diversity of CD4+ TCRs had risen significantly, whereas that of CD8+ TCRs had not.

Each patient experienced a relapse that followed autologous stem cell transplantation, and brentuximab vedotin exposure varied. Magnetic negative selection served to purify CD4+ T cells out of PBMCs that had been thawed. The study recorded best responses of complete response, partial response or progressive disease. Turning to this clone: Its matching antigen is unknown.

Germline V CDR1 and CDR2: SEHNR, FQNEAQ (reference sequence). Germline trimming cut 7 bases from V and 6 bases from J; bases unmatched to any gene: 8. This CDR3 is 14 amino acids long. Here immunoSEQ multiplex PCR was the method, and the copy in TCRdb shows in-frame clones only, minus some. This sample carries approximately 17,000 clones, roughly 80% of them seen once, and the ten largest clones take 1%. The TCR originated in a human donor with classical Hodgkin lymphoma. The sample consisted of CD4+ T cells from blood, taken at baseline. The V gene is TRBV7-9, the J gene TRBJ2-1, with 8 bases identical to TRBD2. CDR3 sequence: CASNQAGAVNEQFF. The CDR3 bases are TGTGCCAGCAATCAAGCGGGAGCGGTCAATGAGCAGTTCTTC. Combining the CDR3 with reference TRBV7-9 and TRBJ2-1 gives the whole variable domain DTGVSQNPRHKITKRGQNVTFRCDPISEHNRLYWYRQTLGQGPEFLTYFQNEAQLEKSRLLSDRFSAERPKGSFSTLEIQRTEQGDSAMYLCASNQAGAVNEQFFGPGTRLTVL.